The clone carrying this TCR beta chain has only one observation. The antigen remains undetermined. PCR employed 60 Vbeta and 13 Jbeta primers. Sequenced by immunoSEQ multiplex PCR; TCRdb stores in-frame clones only, minus some. The sample holds about 140,000 clones, 61% seen once. The data derive from a study of cytomegalovirus exposure and HLA in healthy donors. Whole-study findings and limits: High specificity and sensitivity for cytomegalovirus status were reported for the classifier.

Germline-derived CDR1 and CDR2 are SNHLY and FYNNEI. CDR3 length: 13 residues. V was pared by 5 bases and J by 5 bases, with 1 base of the junction left unmatched. The receptor's source is a male donor in good health and CMV-seronegative. The source material was PBMCs. The rearrangement uses TRBV2 and TRBJ2-5; 11 bases are a match to TRBD1. The CDR3 region is CASSWDRGETQYF. The CDR3, as DNA: TGTGCCAGCAGTTGGGACAGGGGGGAGACCCAGTACTTC.